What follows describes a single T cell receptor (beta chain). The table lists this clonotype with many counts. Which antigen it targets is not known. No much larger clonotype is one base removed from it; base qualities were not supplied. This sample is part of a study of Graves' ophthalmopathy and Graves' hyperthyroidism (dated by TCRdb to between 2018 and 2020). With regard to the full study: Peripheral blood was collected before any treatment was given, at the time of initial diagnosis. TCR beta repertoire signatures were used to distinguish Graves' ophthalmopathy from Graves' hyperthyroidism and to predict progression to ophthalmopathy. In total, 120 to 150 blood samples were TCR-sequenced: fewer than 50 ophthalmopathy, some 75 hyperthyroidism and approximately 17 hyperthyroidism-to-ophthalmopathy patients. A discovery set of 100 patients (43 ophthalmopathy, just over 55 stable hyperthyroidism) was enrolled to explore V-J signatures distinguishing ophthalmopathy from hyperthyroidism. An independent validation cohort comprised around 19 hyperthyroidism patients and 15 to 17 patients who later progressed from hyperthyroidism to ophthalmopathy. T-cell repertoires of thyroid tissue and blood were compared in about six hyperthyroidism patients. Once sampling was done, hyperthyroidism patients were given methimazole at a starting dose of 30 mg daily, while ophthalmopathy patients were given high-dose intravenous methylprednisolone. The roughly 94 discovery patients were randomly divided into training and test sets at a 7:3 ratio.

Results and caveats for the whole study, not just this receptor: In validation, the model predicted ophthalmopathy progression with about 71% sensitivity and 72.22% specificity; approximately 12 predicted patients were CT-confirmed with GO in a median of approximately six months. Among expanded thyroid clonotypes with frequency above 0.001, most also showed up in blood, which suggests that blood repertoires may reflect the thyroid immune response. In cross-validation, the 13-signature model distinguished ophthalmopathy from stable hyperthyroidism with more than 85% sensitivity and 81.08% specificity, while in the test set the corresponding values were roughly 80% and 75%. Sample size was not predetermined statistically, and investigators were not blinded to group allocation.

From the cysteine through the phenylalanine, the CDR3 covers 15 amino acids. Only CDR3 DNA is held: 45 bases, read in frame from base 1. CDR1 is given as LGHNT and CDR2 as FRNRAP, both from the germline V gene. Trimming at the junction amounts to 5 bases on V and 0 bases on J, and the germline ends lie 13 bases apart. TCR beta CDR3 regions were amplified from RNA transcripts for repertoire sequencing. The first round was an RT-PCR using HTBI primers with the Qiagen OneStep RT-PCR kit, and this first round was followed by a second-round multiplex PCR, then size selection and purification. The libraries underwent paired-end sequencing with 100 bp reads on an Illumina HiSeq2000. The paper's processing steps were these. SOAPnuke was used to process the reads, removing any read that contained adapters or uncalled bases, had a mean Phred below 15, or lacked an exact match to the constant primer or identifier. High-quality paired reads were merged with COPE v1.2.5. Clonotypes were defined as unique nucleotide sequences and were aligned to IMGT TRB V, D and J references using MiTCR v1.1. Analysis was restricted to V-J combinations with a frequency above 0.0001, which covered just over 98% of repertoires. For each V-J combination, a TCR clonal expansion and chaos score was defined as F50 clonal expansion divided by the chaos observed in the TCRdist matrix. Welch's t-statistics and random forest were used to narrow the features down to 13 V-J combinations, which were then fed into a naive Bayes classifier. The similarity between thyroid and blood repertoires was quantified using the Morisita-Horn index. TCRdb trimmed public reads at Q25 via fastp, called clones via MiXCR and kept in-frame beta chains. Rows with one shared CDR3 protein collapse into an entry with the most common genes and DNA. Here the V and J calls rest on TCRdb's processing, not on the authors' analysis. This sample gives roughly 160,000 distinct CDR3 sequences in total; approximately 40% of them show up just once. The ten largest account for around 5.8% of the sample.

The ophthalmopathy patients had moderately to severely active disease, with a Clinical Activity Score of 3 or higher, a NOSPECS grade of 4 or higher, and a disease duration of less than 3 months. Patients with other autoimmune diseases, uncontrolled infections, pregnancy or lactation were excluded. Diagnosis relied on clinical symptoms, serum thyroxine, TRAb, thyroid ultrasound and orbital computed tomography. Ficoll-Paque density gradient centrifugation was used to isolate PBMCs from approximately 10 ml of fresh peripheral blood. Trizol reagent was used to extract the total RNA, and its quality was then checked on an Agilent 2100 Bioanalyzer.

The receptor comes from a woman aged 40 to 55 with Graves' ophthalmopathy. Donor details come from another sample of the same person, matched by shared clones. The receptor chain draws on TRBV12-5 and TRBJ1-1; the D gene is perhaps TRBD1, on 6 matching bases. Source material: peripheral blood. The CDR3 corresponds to CASGVVSGVNTEAFF. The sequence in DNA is TGTGCTAGTGGTGTAGTATCAGGGGTGAACACTGAAGCTTTCTTT.